This T cell receptor (beta chain) was captured by sequencing in a study of blood T cell repertoires in COVID-19. Study summary: There were acute and convalescent COVID-19 samples, and they came from the United States, Italy and Spain. In each case, the material was cDNA or gDNA derived from T cells, B-cell-depleted T cells, or PBMCs.

This clone was seen a few times. The CDR3 extends over 14 amino acids. Losses at the gene ends were 5 bases for V and 3 bases for J; bases not matched to a gene: 7. Looked up from germline, CDR1 is SGHTA and CDR2 is FQGTGA. In the original workflow: Nucleated cell number was recorded as an estimate derived from reference gene primer amplification. Repertoires were generated with immunoSEQ multiplex PCR, while TCRdb's copy carries only in-frame clones and drops some. The DNA was the basis for D and trimming; V, J and clone size are from that table. The sample has tens of thousands of clones, approximately 80% seen once; the top ten hold 5% to 7%.

This chain links TRBV7-3 with TRBJ2-7; 7 bases fit TRBD1. The sequencing sample was made of peripheral blood. The sequence derives from a woman aged 55 to 70 with acute or convalescent COVID-19. CDR3 coding DNA: TGTGCCAGCAGCCAGGGACAGAGCCACTACGAGCAGTACTTC. Its translation: CASSQGQSHYEQYF.